One sample yielded the 19 T cell receptor beta chains listed below, sequenced in a study of CXCR3-negative and CXCR3-positive naive CD8 T cells. The TRB libraries of cDNA were built by UMI-labeled 5' RACE. TCRdb reprocessed the 5' RACE reads and stores each CDR3 protein as one record, lacking DNA. With 50,000 to 60,000 distinct CDR3 sequences in the sample, the ten largest clones hold around 0.5%. Study results and caveats: Higher TRB CDR3 hydrophobicity marked CXCR3-positive naive cells relative to CXCR3-negative naive cells.

No antigen has been identified for these receptors. Source material: naive CXCR3+ CD8+ T cells from blood. The subset was: CD45RO-CCR7+CD27+CD95- naive CD8+ T cells expressing CXCR3 (TNR3+). The receptor source for this set is a human donor in good health. Some clones in this sample may be carry-over from other donors' samples.

This sequence joins TRBV7-6 and TRBJ1-1. The length of the CDR3 is 14 residues. CDR1 SGHVS and CDR2 FNYEAQ come from the germline V gene. The CDR3 loop is CASSLDRDFPEAFF. Drawing the rest from reference TRBV7-6 and TRBJ1-1, the complete variable domain is GAGVSQSPRYKVTKRGQDVALRCDPISGHVSLYWYRQALGQGPEFLTYFNYEAQQDKSGLPNDRFSAERPEGSISTLTIQRTEQRDSAMYRCASSLDRDFPEAFFGQGTRLTVV.

The chain employs TRBV3-1 and TRBJ2-7. This CDR3 region has 16 residues. Germline assignment: CDR1 LGHDT and CDR2 YNNKEL (reference sequence). Here the CDR3 reads CASSQLKGIWSYEQYF.

The V and J genes are TRBV6-5 and TRBJ1-3; the D gene TCRdb calls, TRBD1, cannot be checked with no DNA. There are 14 residues in the CDR3. Germline V gene lookup returns CDR1 MNHEY and CDR2 SVGAGI. CDR3 sequence reads: CASSPGQGGNTIYF.

V usage is TRBV12-3 or TRBV12-4 and J usage is TRBJ1-4. The CDR3 loop spans 14 amino acids. The CDR3: CASNFQATNEKLFF.

The V and J genes are TRBV2 and TRBJ1-2; without DNA, the TCRdb call of TRBD1 cannot be checked. This CDR3 has 12 residues. The V gene's germline CDR1 is SNHLY and CDR2 FYNNEI. The CDR3 sequence is CASPDRGYGYTF.

The chain has TRBV6-6 and TRBJ1-1; TCRdb proposes TRBD1, but this gene call is untestable without DNA. This CDR3 spans 15 amino acids. Germline CDR1 reads MNHNY; CDR2 reads SVGAGI (reference sequence). The CDR3 region is CASSYEGHRNTEAFF.

The genes are TRBV7-9 and TRBJ2-7; without DNA, the TCRdb call of TRBD1 cannot be checked. From germline, CDR1 is SEHNR and CDR2 FQNEAQ (reference sequence). The CDR3 is 13 residues long. The chain's CDR3 is CASSPAGDYEQYF.

This sequence joins TRBV10-3 and TRBJ2-1; TCRdb outputs TRBD1, but without DNA this stays unchecked. This CDR3 comprises 17 residues. CDR1 and CDR2 from the germline V gene are ENHRY and SYGVKD. The CDR3 protein is CAISDQRGQSSYNEQFF.

The chain uses TRBV5-1 and TRBJ2-2; TCRdb indicates TRBD2, and absent DNA this call remains unverified. The germline gives CDR1 SGHRS, CDR2 YFSETQ. This CDR3 is 16 amino acids long. The CDR3 spells CASSFRVSQDTGELFF.

The chain combines TRBV25-1 with TRBJ2-7; the TRBD1 assignment by TCRdb is unverifiable without DNA. In germline, CDR1 is MGHDK, CDR2 SYGVNS. CDR3 length equals 14 residues. The CDR3 loop is CASSQGGVLFEQYF.

This chain joins TRBV7-3 and TRBJ1-6; the D call from TCRdb, TRBD1, cannot be confirmed without DNA. Per germline, CDR1 SGHTA and CDR2 FQGTGA. This CDR3 is built from 16 residues. The CDR3 loop is CASSPLPRQASTPLHF.

V gene TRBV7-6 combines with J gene TRBJ2-1; TCRdb designates TRBD2, a call that cannot be tested without DNA. The CDR3 sequence is 17 residues long. Looked up from germline, CDR1 is SGHVS and CDR2 is FNYEAQ. CDR3: CASSYRLAGGSYNEQFF.

The rearrangement joins TRBV2 to TRBJ1-6; TCRdb outputs TRBD1, but without DNA this stays unchecked. The CDR3 has 17 residues. Germline CDR1 reads SNHLY; CDR2 reads FYNNEI. This chain's CDR3 is CASSEALYRGMNSPLHF.

The rearrangement joins TRBV7-8 to TRBJ1-2. CDR1 and CDR2 from the germline V gene are SGHVS and FQNEAQ. The CDR3 loop spans 16 amino acids. The CDR3 loop reads CASSSNEEEGFYGYTF. Looking up the rest from reference TRBV7-8 and TRBJ1-2 gives the full variable domain: GAGVSQSPRYKVAKRGQDVALRCDPISGHVSLFWYQQALGQGPEFLTYFQNEAQLDKSGLPSDRFFAERPEGSVSTLKIQRTQQEDSAVYLCASSSNEEEGFYGYTFGSGTRLTVV.

The V and J genes are TRBV14 and TRBJ1-2. The CDR3 is made up of 13 amino acids. The germline V gene encodes CDR1 SGHDN and CDR2 FVKESK. The CDR3 reads CASSQTANYGYTF.

The rearrangement uses TRBV7-6 and TRBJ2-6; the D call from TCRdb, TRBD1, cannot be confirmed without DNA. Germline V lookup: CDR1 SGHVS, CDR2 FNYEAQ. This CDR3 contains 17 residues. The CDR3 spells CASSSPLKVSGANVLTF.

The rearrangement uses TRBV5-1 and TRBJ2-7. Germline lookup yields CDR1 SGHRS and CDR2 YFSETQ. The CDR3 contains 13 residues. The CDR3 reads CASSLGDSFEQYF. Variable domain in full (rest from reference TRBV5-1 and TRBJ2-7): KAGVTQTPRYLIKTRGQQVTLSCSPISGHRSVSWYQQTPGQGLQFLFEYFSETQRNKGNFPGRFSGRQFSNSRSEMNVSTLELGDSALYLCASSLGDSFEQYFGPGTRLTVT.

The rearrangement joins TRBV29-1 to TRBJ2-6. Germline values: CDR1 SQVTM, CDR2 ANQGSEA. The CDR3 is 13 residues long. The CDR3 is CSVVTSGANVLTF.

The chain carries TRBV20-1 and TRBJ1-3. The germline CDR1 and CDR2 sequences are DFQATT and SNEGSKA (reference sequence). CDR3 length: 15 amino acids. This chain's CDR3 is CSAILSEESGNTIYF.